This TCR beta chain was captured in a study of T cell responses to AZD1222 COVID-19 vaccine. Study conclusions and caveats: Repertoires were obtained only post-peak T cell response. Mapped onto spike, vaccine-associated CD4 TCRs spanned it and were dominant at 160-218 and 743-854. A mostly white British donor set with more females was recruited, and clonal diversity was possibly underestimated. Unmutated regions of variants are reportedly targeted by nearly half of spike-specific TCRs.

The table came from immunoSEQ multiplex PCR; TCRdb's copy has only in-frame clones and leaves some out. Of some 180,000 clones listed, just over 90% are singletons. V gave up 2 bases and J gave up 3 bases, with 8 bases separating them. This CDR3 has 14 amino acids. Germline CDR1 reads LGHDT; CDR2 reads YNNKEL (reference sequence). Worth noting for this clone: The antigen remains unidentified.

The chain couples TRBV3-1 (or the pseudogene TRBV3-2) to TRBJ1-3; D may be TRBD1 (5 bases). The sequenced sample was peripheral blood, obtained 28 days after the second AZD1222 dose. This clonotype was obtained from an adult who received the AZD1222 COVID-19 vaccine. The CDR3, as DNA: TGTGCCAGCAGCCAATCGCAGGGTGGAAACACCATATATTTT. It codes for CASSQSQGGNTIYF.